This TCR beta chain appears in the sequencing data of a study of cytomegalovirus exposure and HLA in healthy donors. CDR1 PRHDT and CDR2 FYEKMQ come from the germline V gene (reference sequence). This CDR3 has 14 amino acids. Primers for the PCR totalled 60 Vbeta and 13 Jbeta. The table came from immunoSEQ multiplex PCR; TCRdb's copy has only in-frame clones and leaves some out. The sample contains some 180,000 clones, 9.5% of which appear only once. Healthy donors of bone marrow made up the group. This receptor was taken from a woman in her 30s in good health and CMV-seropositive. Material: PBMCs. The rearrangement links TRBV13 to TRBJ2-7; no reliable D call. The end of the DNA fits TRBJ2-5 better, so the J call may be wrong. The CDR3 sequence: CASSLGGAQETQYF. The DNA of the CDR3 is TGTGCCAGCAGCTTAGGGGGCGCGCAAGAGACCCAGTACTTC.